The sequence of this T cell receptor (beta chain) was determined in a study of T cell responses to AZD1222 COVID-19 vaccine. V dropped 0 bases and J dropped 7; count of bases not matched to a gene: 9. The CDR3 consists of 17 residues. The germline gives CDR1 KGHSH, CDR2 LQKENI. Data came from immunoSEQ multiplex PCR; TCRdb stores just in-frame clones and leaves some out. Of 150,000 or so clones in the sample, about 92% were seen once. Study findings and constraints: Among AZD1222 vaccinees, only six were seropositive at baseline. Clonal diversity was possibly underestimated, and white British individuals and females predominated among donors. Nearly half of spike-specific TCRs reportedly target variant regions that are unmutated in the B.1.351 and B.1.1.7 variants.

As regards this clone: Its specificity is not known.

This sample comprised peripheral blood, obtained 28 days after the second AZD1222 dose. The receptor was derived from an adult who received the AZD1222 COVID-19 vaccine. The V and J genes are TRBV18 and TRBJ1-6; 7 bases are shared with TRBD1. The CDR3 DNA reads TGTGCCAGCTCACCACCCAACAGGGGATCCCGAAATTCACCCCTCCACTTT. Translating it yields CASSPPNRGSRNSPLHF.